This entry lists 23 T cell receptor beta chains sequenced from one sample in a study of T cell changes during pregnancy in multiple sclerosis. Generated by immunoSEQ multiplex PCR, the TCRdb table keeps only in-frame clones and is missing some. The data contain some 110,000 clones, 80% to 95% of them singletons. The specimen was peripheral blood, collected in the third trimester of pregnancy. The receptor source for this set is a female donor with multiple sclerosis, enrolled in a pregnancy study.

The chain employs TRBV11-3 and TRBJ2-2; D perhaps matches TRBD1 (5 bases). From germline, CDR1 is SGHNT and CDR2 YENEEA. Trimming shortened V by 4 bases and J by 8 bases, and 11 bases separated the two germline ends. CDR3 length: 13 amino acids. The CDR3 region is CASSSYRQGELFF. CDR3 coding DNA: TGTGCCAGCAGCTCCTACAGGCAAGGGGAGCTGTTTTTT.

This clone turned up a few times. This chain uses TRBV2 with TRBJ1-1; D gene uncertain. This CDR3 is built from 12 residues. Trimming cost V 8 bases and J 4 bases, with 11 bases left between them. Germline V gene sequence: CDR1 SNHLY, CDR2 FYNNEI. CDR3 sequence reads: CASRLASTEAFF. The CDR3 region has the DNA TGTGCCAGCCGGTTGGCTAGCACTGAAGCTTTCTTT.

The V and J genes are TRBV10-3 and TRBJ1-2, with TRBD1 matching over 8 bases. The trim removed 8 bases at V and 0 bases at J, leaving 14 bases unmatched. Germline assignment: CDR1 ENHRY and CDR2 SYGVKD. The CDR3 has 17 amino acids. CDR3 sequence reads: CAIGSERQGTTNYGYTF. Here the CDR3 DNA reads TGTGCCATCGGTTCCGAGAGACAGGGGACGACTAACTATGGCTACACCTTC.

The rearrangement links TRBV15 to TRBJ2-3, with D uncertain. The germline V and J ends were trimmed by 3 bases and 4 bases, with 14 bases remaining between them. This CDR3 contains 15 residues. Germline V gene data show CDR1 as LNHNV and CDR2 as YYDKDF (reference sequence). Here the CDR3 DNA reads TGTGCCACCAGCAGCGCCCCGGGTCTTTCAGATACGCAGTATTTT. Its translation: CATSSAPGLSDTQYF.

This chain connects TRBV6-6 to TRBJ2-7; TRBD1 matches at 7 bases. Unmatched junction bases numbered 11, after V lost 4 bases and J lost 5 bases. This CDR3 has 15 amino acids. Germline V gene data show CDR1 as MNHNY and CDR2 as SVGAGI (reference sequence). The CDR3 DNA reads as TGTGCCAGCAGTTCAACTTCGGACAGGTCGGACGAGCAGTACTTC. Its translation: CASSSTSDRSDEQYF.

This chain joins TRBV19 and TRBJ1-1; 9 bases line up with TRBD1. Germline V gene sequence: CDR1 LNHDA, CDR2 SQIVND (reference sequence). V lost 4 bases, J lost 4 bases, and 7 bases stayed unmatched. The CDR3 is made up of 15 amino acids. The CDR3 protein is CASSSRDRVSTEAFF. The CDR3 DNA reads as TGTGCCAGTAGTAGTAGGGACAGGGTAAGCACTGAAGCTTTCTTT.

The genes are TRBV19 and TRBJ1-2, with D unclear. The CDR3 is 13 amino acids. V was clipped by 7 bases and J by 1 base, with 10 bases between them. Germline V gene lookup returns CDR1 LNHDA and CDR2 SQIVND (reference sequence). CDR3 protein: CASTLRVNYGYTF. The CDR3 DNA follows: TGTGCCAGTACCCTGAGAGTTAACTATGGCTACACCTTC.

In its sample, this clone was seen once. The chain couples TRBV6-6 to TRBJ1-1; no clear D gene. Germline CDR1 and CDR2: MNHNY and SVGAGI (reference sequence). Trimming stripped 4 bases from V and 3 bases from J, with 15 bases between. This CDR3 comprises 15 residues. The CDR3, as DNA: TGTGCCAGCAGTTCTCCGGGAGGCGGGTACACTGAAGCTTTCTTT. Translation: CASSSPGGGYTEAFF.

The chain employs TRBV28 and TRBJ2-1; TRBD2 matches 9 bases. Germline trimming cut 1 base from V and 7 bases from J; bases unmatched to any gene: 8. Germline loops: CDR1 MDHEN, CDR2 SYDVKM. CDR3 length equals 16 residues. CDR3 residues: CASSLYAGGPGNEQFF. CDR3 DNA sequence: TGTGCCAGCAGTTTATACGCGGGAGGGCCGGGGAATGAGCAGTTCTTC.

As to this clone: In the same sample, other DNA sequences code for this CDR3. V usage is TRBV5-1 and J usage is TRBJ1-1, with 8 bases aligning to TRBD1. The CDR3 is made up of 15 amino acids. V was clipped by 0 bases and J by 0 bases; unmatched bases: 1. CDR1 is SGHRS and CDR2 is YFSETQ in the germline V gene. CDR3 nucleotide sequence: TGCGCCAGCAGCTTGGGACAGGGGATGAACACTGAAGCTTTCTTT. This sequence encodes CASSLGQGMNTEAFF.

The chain carries TRBV18 and TRBJ2-5; TRBD1 matches at 7 bases. V shed 3 bases and J 4 bases; nucleotides not matched to a gene: 5. The CDR3 has 14 residues. Germline-derived CDR1 and CDR2 are KGHSH and LQKENI. The CDR3 region is CASSPYRGLETQYF. DNA of the CDR3: TGTGCCAGCTCACCGTACAGGGGTCTAGAGACCCAGTACTTC.

The chain recombines TRBV13 with TRBJ2-1; D unclear. V gave up 2 bases and J gave up 9 bases, with 11 bases separating them. The germline CDR1 and CDR2 sequences are PRHDT and FYEKMQ (reference sequence). This CDR3 has 13 residues. The CDR3: CASSLISLGEQFF. The CDR3 region has the DNA TGTGCCAGCAGCTTAATTAGTCTTGGTGAGCAGTTCTTC.

The chain joins TRBV27 to TRBJ1-1; 9 nucleotides line up with TRBD1. This CDR3 contains 20 residues. Germline trimming cut 3 bases from V and 0 bases from J; bases unmatched to any gene: 17. From germline, CDR1 is MNHEY and CDR2 SMNVEV (reference sequence). This chain's CDR3 is CASSLSPGQGTFELNTEAFF. The CDR3 region has the DNA TGTGCCAGCAGTTTGTCTCCGGGACAGGGAACTTTCGAGTTGAACACTGAAGCTTTCTTT.

This clone is a singleton in its sample. The chain employs TRBV9 and TRBJ2-7, with 7 bases matching TRBD1. V was clipped by 3 bases and J by 3 bases; unmatched bases: 9. The CDR3 is made up of 15 amino acids. The germline V gene encodes CDR1 SGDLS and CDR2 YYNGEE. The CDR3 sequence is CASSAEPAGGYEQYF. The CDR3 region has the DNA TGTGCCAGCAGCGCGGAACCGGCAGGGGGCTACGAGCAGTACTTC.

The V and J genes are TRBV19 and TRBJ1-4; D is ambiguous. The CDR3 is made up of 14 amino acids. V was clipped by 3 bases and J by 5 bases, with 10 bases between them. The germline CDR1 and CDR2 sequences are LNHDA and SQIVND (reference sequence). CDR3 DNA sequence: TGTGCCAGTAGTATGGATCGGGTGAATGAAAAACTGTTTTTT. Its translation: CASSMDRVNEKLFF. Supplemented by reference TRBV19 and TRBJ1-4, the full variable domain reads DGGITQSPKYLFRKEGQNVTLSCEQNLNHDAMYWYRQDPGQGLRLIYYSQIVNDFQKGDIAEGYSVSREKKESFPLTVTSAQKNPTAFYLCASSMDRVNEKLFFGSGTQLSVL.

The V gene is TRBV30, the J gene TRBJ2-1, with 10 bases identical to TRBD2. Germline CDR1 is GTSNPN and CDR2 is SVGIG (reference sequence). The length of the CDR3 is 15 residues. Trimming cost V 3 bases and J 8 bases; bases outside gene matches: 10. The CDR3: CAWRPTGLALHEQFF. The DNA for the CDR3 is TGTGCCTGGAGGCCCACGGGACTAGCGTTGCATGAGCAGTTCTTC. The whole variable domain, filled in from reference TRBV30 and TRBJ2-1, reads SQTIHQWPATLVQPVGSPLSLECTVEGTSNPNLYWYRQAAGRGLQLLFYSVGIGQISSEVPQNLSASRPQDRQFILSSKKLLLSDSGFYLCAWRPTGLALHEQFFGPGTRLTVL.

Here the CDR3 reads CASSAGLISGNTIYF. CDR3 nucleotide sequence: TGTGCCAGCAGCGCCGGACTGATCTCTGGAAACACCATATATTTT. This chain joins TRBV9 and TRBJ1-3; the D is unclear. Germline CDR1 is SGDLS and CDR2 is YYNGEE. The CDR3 runs 15 residues. Trimming took off 3 bases at V and 0 bases at J, with 10 bases between the two ends. Based on the CDR3 plus reference TRBV9 and TRBJ1-3, the full variable domain is DSGVTQTPKHLITATGQRVTLRCSPRSGDLSVYWYQQSLDQGLQFLIQYYNGEERAKGNILERFSAQQFPDLHSELNLSSLELGDSALYFCASSAGLISGNTIYFGEGSWLTVV.

This clone showed up just once. The V and J genes are TRBV4-2 and TRBJ2-7; 9 bases are shared with TRBD2. V was clipped by 4 bases and J by 3 bases; unmatched bases: 13. Germline V gene lookup returns CDR1 LGHNA and CDR2 YNFKEQ. CDR3 size: 17 residues. In DNA, the CDR3 is TGTGCCAGCAGCCTTCAACCAGGTGAGCGGGGGGACTACGAGCAGTACTTC. Encoded protein: CASSLQPGERGDYEQYF.

This sequence joins TRBV7-3 and TRBJ2-7; D uncertain. The ends were cut back, 1 base at V and 2 bases at J, with 6 bases in the middle. This CDR3 is 13 amino acids long. CDR1 and CDR2 from the germline V gene are SGHTA and FQGTGA. CDR3 in DNA: TGTGCCAGCAGCTTAAATGGAGCCTACGAGCAGTACTTC. This gives the protein CASSLNGAYEQYF. The variable domain in full, completed from reference TRBV7-3 and TRBJ2-7, reads GAGVSQTPSNKVTEKGKYVELRCDPISGHTALYWYRQSLGQGPEFLIYFQGTGAADDSGLPNDRFFAVRPEGSVSTLKIQRTERGDSAVYLCASSLNGAYEQYFGPGTRLTVT.

The chain employs TRBV28 and TRBJ2-7; 10 nucleotides align to TRBD1. The germline gives CDR1 MDHEN, CDR2 SYDVKM. CDR3 length: 15 residues. Trimming took 5 bases from V and 7 from J; bases not matched to a gene: 11. CDR3 protein: CASSPRQGAPGEQYF. In DNA form, the CDR3 reads TGTGCCAGCAGTCCCCGACAGGGGGCCCCGGGGGAGCAGTACTTC.

V usage is TRBV28 and J usage is TRBJ1-4, with 9 bases fitting TRBD1. Unmatched junction bases numbered 13, after V lost 5 bases and J lost 3 bases. The CDR3 runs to 18 residues. Germline CDR1 and CDR2: MDHEN and SYDVKM. CDR3 residues: CASSPGDRVQGANEKLFF. The CDR3 nucleotides are TGTGCCAGCAGTCCGGGGGACAGGGTCCAGGGTGCTAATGAAAAACTGTTTTTT.

The genes are TRBV27 and TRBJ1-4; TRBD1 matches 7 bases. This CDR3 has 15 amino acids. V shed 5 bases, J shed 4 bases, and the junction held 7 bases outside the gene matches. Germline CDR1 MNHEY, CDR2 SMNVEV (reference sequence). This CDR3 is CASSPIGQVNEKLFF. DNA of the CDR3: TGTGCCAGCAGTCCGATAGGACAGGTTAATGAAAAACTGTTTTTT.

The rearrangement links TRBV5-6 to TRBJ1-1; D may be TRBD1 (6 bases). This CDR3 contains 14 residues. V was cut by 0 bases and J by 3 bases, with 9 bases left in between. Germline V lookup: CDR1 SGHDT, CDR2 YYEEEE. CDR3 region: CASSLVGGDTEAFF. The CDR3 DNA sequence: TGTGCCAGCAGCTTGGTAGGGGGGGACACTGAAGCTTTCTTT.